The clone carrying this T cell receptor beta chain is medium-sized (0.01 to 0.1%) by frequency. Its antigen is not known. The CDR3 has 18 amino acids. CDR1 is MNHEY, CDR2 SMNVEV, per germline (reference sequence). This sample stems from a study of CXCR3-negative and CXCR3-positive naive CD8 T cells. Study results and caveats: Naive cells positive for CXCR3 carried more hydrophobic TRB CDR3s than CXCR3-negative ones.

CD45RO-CCR7+CD27+CD95- marked naive CD8+ T cells. The libraries of TRB cDNA were constructed through 5' RACE using UMI labels. One entry per CDR3 protein, without DNA, is what TCRdb gives after re-calling the 5' RACE reads. The sample has 6,500 to 7,000 distinct CDR3 sequences. This sequence originates from a human donor in good health. Some clones in this sample may be carry-over from other donors' samples. The rearrangement links TRBV27 to TRBJ1-6. Sequencing was performed on naive CXCR3+ CD8+ T cells from blood. Subset given: CD45RO-CCR7+CD27+CD95- naive CD8+ T cells expressing CXCR3 (TNR3+). This chain's CDR3 is CASSFSSVGNSYNSPLHF.